Listed here are 22 T cell receptor beta chains from one sample, sequenced in a study of CD8+ T cells in alopecia areata. Extracted from the samples, RNA was reverse transcribed into cDNA to serve as the sequencing template. Using immunoSEQ multiplex PCR, the repertoire was profiled, and TCRdb retains in-frame clones only, with some absent. Among 130,000 to 150,000 clones listed, about 90% were seen once. Material: CD8+ T cells sorted from blood, obtained at week 0. The receptors were gathered from a human donor with alopecia areata.

The chain employs TRBV4-1 and TRBJ2-1; D unresolved. The V gene lost 1 base and the J gene lost 5 bases, with 6 bases spanning the gap. Germline loops: CDR1 MGHRA, CDR2 YSYEKL. The CDR3 loop spans 13 amino acids. The CDR3 coding sequence is TGCGCCAGCAGCCAAGCATCCCACAATGAGCAGTTCTTC. Its translation: CASSQASHNEQFF.

The chain is built from TRBV9 and TRBJ2-5; D perhaps matches TRBD2 (6 bases). Per germline, CDR1 SGDLS and CDR2 YYNGEE. CDR3 length: 15 residues. V was shortened by 3 bases and J by 4 bases, with 16 bases between the two germline ends. The CDR3 DNA reads as TGTGCCAGCAGCGGGGGGACGGGAGCGGCAGAGACCCAGTACTTC. This gives the protein CASSGGTGAAETQYF.

This chain joins TRBV29-1 and TRBJ2-7; D perhaps matches TRBD1 (5 bases). Germline values: CDR1 SQVTM, CDR2 ANQGSEA. The CDR3 has 14 residues. The ends were cut back, 1 base at V and 3 bases at J, with 13 bases in the middle. CDR3: CSVEGPGSSYEQYF. The CDR3 nucleotides are TGCAGCGTTGAAGGTCCAGGGTCAAGCTACGAGCAGTACTTC.

This rearrangement joins TRBV5-1 to TRBJ2-5; a possible D gene is TRBD2 (5 bases). The CDR3 consists of 15 residues. CDR1 SGHRS and CDR2 YFSETQ come from the germline V gene. V dropped 4 bases and J dropped 1 base, with 14 bases sitting between them. The CDR3 here is CASSAGLRRQETQYF. In DNA form, the CDR3 reads TGCGCCAGCAGCGCTGGACTTAGGCGCCAAGAGACCCAGTACTTC.

The sample holds one count of this clone. This chain uses TRBV7-7 with TRBJ2-3, with D perhaps TRBD1 (6 bases). With 5 bases removed from V and 0 bases from J, the gap between germline ends came to 12 bases. The CDR3 sequence is 15 residues long. The V gene's germline CDR1 is SSHAT and CDR2 FNYEAQ (reference sequence). The CDR3 coding sequence is TGTGCCAGCAGCCAGTCAAGGGGGAGCACAGATACGCAGTATTTT. Translating gives CASSQSRGSTDTQYF.

This clone has just one count. This chain links TRBV27 with TRBJ1-1; weak D call: TRBD1 (6 bases). Per the germline V gene, CDR1 is MNHEY and CDR2 is SMNVEV (reference sequence). V shed 6 bases and J shed 8 bases, with 13 bases lying between them. The CDR3 extends over 12 amino acids. The CDR3 region has the DNA TGTGCCAGCAGATCAGGGGAGAGAGAAGCTTTCTTT. Protein: CASRSGEREAFF.

The chain couples TRBV5-6 to TRBJ2-7; TRBD1 might be the D (5 bases). Trimming left V 0 bases short and J 5 bases short, with 12 bases between. The CDR3 sequence is 14 residues long. Germline CDR1 is SGHDT and CDR2 is YYEEEE. Here the CDR3 DNA reads TGTGCCAGCAGCTTGGGCAGGGTCAGTAACGAGCAGTACTTC. This sequence encodes CASSLGRVSNEQYF. The full variable domain, completed using reference TRBV5-6 and TRBJ2-7, is DAGVTQSPTHLIKTRGQQVTLRCSPKSGHDTVSWYQQALGQGPQFIFQYYEEEERQRGNFPDRFSGHQFPNYSSELNVNALLLGDSALYLCASSLGRVSNEQYFGPGTRLTVT.

The chain couples TRBV10-2 to TRBJ2-7; D unclear. V was cut by 8 bases and J by 2 bases, with 10 bases left in between. Per the germline V gene, CDR1 is WSHSY and CDR2 is SAAADI. This CDR3 region has 12 residues. The CDR3 is CASLGSAYEQYF. The CDR3 DNA reads as TGCGCCAGCCTCGGGTCAGCCTACGAGCAGTACTTC.

V is TRBV5-1 and J is TRBJ2-1; 9 bases match TRBD2. Germline V lookup: CDR1 SGHRS, CDR2 YFSETQ. There are 15 residues in the CDR3. Germline trimming cut 4 bases from V and 5 bases from J; bases unmatched to any gene: 7. The CDR3, as DNA: TGCGCCAGCAGCGATAAGCGGGAGGTCCACAATGAGCAGTTCTTC. Protein sequence: CASSDKREVHNEQFF.

J is TRBJ2-7 and V is TRBV4-1; TRBD1 matches at 7 bases. Germline trimming cut 1 base from V and 2 bases from J; bases unmatched to any gene: 5. Looked up from germline, CDR1 is MGHRA and CDR2 is YSYEKL. The CDR3 runs 15 residues. In DNA form, the CDR3 reads TGCGCCAGCAGCCAAGGCGCACAGGGGACCTACGAGCAGTACTTC. This sequence encodes CASSQGAQGTYEQYF.

As to this clone: In the same sample, other DNA sequences code for this CDR3. The chain carries TRBV9 and TRBJ2-7; 10 bases match TRBD2. Germline trimming cut 0 bases from V and 2 bases from J; bases unmatched to any gene: 2. Germline CDR1 and CDR2: SGDLS and YYNGEE. The CDR3 length is 15 residues. The CDR3 nucleotides are TGTGCCAGCAGCGTAGGTACTAGCGGGACCTACGAGCAGTACTTC. It codes for CASSVGTSGTYEQYF.

The chain couples TRBV9 to TRBJ2-7; 9 bases map to TRBD2. This CDR3 has 15 residues. Looked up from germline, CDR1 is SGDLS and CDR2 is YYNGEE. After removal of 1 base from V and 3 bases from J, the junction contained 5 bases not matched to a gene. CDR3 nucleotide sequence: TGTGCCAGCAGCGTAACAGCGGGAGGAGACTACGAGCAGTACTTC. Translated, it gives CASSVTAGGDYEQYF.

This chain links TRBV30 with TRBJ2-7; TRBD2 might be the D (5 bases). This CDR3 spans 10 amino acids. The V and J ends lost 6 bases and 2 bases respectively, with 5 bases between them. CDR1 and CDR2 (germline): GTSNPN, SVGIG (reference sequence). The CDR3 spells CACGAYEQYF. Here the CDR3 DNA reads TGTGCCTGCGGGGCCTACGAGCAGTACTTC.

The chain recombines TRBV2 with TRBJ2-7, with D possibly TRBD1 on 6 matching bases. CDR1 is SNHLY, CDR2 FYNNEI, per germline. V was trimmed by 8 bases and J by 6 bases, leaving 17 bases between them. This CDR3 is 13 amino acids long. The DNA of the CDR3 is TGTGCCAGCCGACAGGCCGGAGGTGGCGAGCAGTACTTC. Protein: CASRQAGGGEQYF.

The chain joins TRBV27 to TRBJ2-1, with D possibly matching TRBD2 (5 bases). The CDR3 has 14 residues. V was clipped by 5 bases and J by 2 bases, with 10 bases between them. Germline CDR1 reads MNHEY; CDR2 reads SMNVEV (reference sequence). The CDR3 spells CASSLTRTYNEQFF. The CDR3, as DNA: TGTGCCAGCAGTCTAACTAGGACCTACAATGAGCAGTTCTTC.

The V gene is TRBV5-4, the J gene TRBJ1-1; possible D gene TRBD1, 5 bases. The V end was cut by 7 bases, the J end by 1 base, with 14 bases between. Germline V gene data show CDR1 as SGHNT and CDR2 as YYREEE (reference sequence). This CDR3 has 14 residues. The CDR3 DNA is TGTGCCAGCCGACTATGGGGCGCGAACACTGAAGCTTTCTTT. Translating it yields CASRLWGANTEAFF.

The rearrangement uses TRBV11-2 and TRBJ2-1; D is undetermined. V was trimmed by 5 bases and J by 10 bases, leaving 12 bases between them. CDR3 length equals 12 residues. Per the germline V gene, CDR1 is SGHAT and CDR2 is FQNNGV. The CDR3 loop is CASSHGDEEQFF. The CDR3 bases are TGTGCCAGCAGCCACGGAGACGAGGAGCAGTTCTTC.

This chain links TRBV4-2 with TRBJ2-3, with 7 bases identical to TRBD1. Germline V gives CDR1 LGHNA, CDR2 YNFKEQ. CDR3 length: 19 residues. The ends lost 0 bases at V and 6 bases at J; junction bases unmatched: 18. CDR3 nucleotide sequence: TGTGCCAGCAGCCAAGACTCGGAGACAGGGCGGACCCGCGTGGATACGCAGTATTTT. Protein sequence: CASSQDSETGRTRVDTQYF.

The chain is built from TRBV19 and TRBJ2-7; D may match TRBD1 or TRBD2 (5 bases each). V was pared by 4 bases and J by 4 bases, with 17 bases between. This CDR3 contains 15 residues. Germline CDR1 LNHDA, CDR2 SQIVND (reference sequence). The CDR3 nucleotides are TGTGCCAGTAGTACTTCCCCTTGGGACGGTTACGAGCAGTACTTC. The encoded protein is CASSTSPWDGYEQYF. The complete variable domain, with remaining parts taken from reference TRBV19 and TRBJ2-7, reads DGGITQSPKYLFRKEGQNVTLSCEQNLNHDAMYWYRQDPGQGLRLIYYSQIVNDFQKGDIAEGYSVSREKKESFPLTVTSAQKNPTAFYLCASSTSPWDGYEQYFGPGTRLTVT.

V gene TRBV27 combines with J gene TRBJ1-1, with a possible D match to TRBD1 (6 bases). Trimming took off 8 bases at V and 0 bases at J, with 13 bases between the two ends. The CDR3 has 14 residues. Germline CDR1 reads MNHEY; CDR2 reads SMNVEV (reference sequence). The CDR3 loop reads CASLNGGLNTEAFF. The CDR3 region has the DNA TGTGCCAGCCTAAACGGGGGCCTGAACACTGAAGCTTTCTTT.

On this clone: The same CDR3 also results from other DNA sequences found in this sample. The chain links TRBV29-1 to TRBJ2-7; 11 bases agree with TRBD1. The CDR3 contains 13 residues. After removal of 3 bases from V and 3 bases from J, the junction contained 1 base not matched to a gene. The germline gives CDR1 SQVTM, CDR2 ANQGSEA. The CDR3 is CSVEGQGVYEQYF. The DNA of the CDR3 is TGCAGCGTTGAGGGACAGGGGGTCTACGAGCAGTACTTC.

This clone has a handful of counts. The chain recombines TRBV2 with TRBJ2-3; D is undetermined. This CDR3 has 13 amino acids. V was cut by 2 bases and J by 1 base, with 4 bases left in between. CDR1 is SNHLY, CDR2 FYNNEI, per germline. CDR3 residues: CASSELRTDTQYF. CDR3 sequence (DNA): TGTGCCAGCAGTGAACTCCGCACAGATACGCAGTATTTT. The entire variable domain, with the rest obtained from reference TRBV2 and TRBJ2-3, is as follows: EPEVTQTPSHQVTQMGQEVILRCVPISNHLYFYWYRQILGQKVEFLVSFYNNEISEKSEIFDDQFSVERPDGSNFTLKIRSTKLEDSAMYFCASSELRTDTQYFGPGTRLTVL.